This T cell receptor (beta chain) was profiled in a study of CD8 T cells in ankylosing spondylitis. Study-wide results and caveats: Significantly higher representation of disease-linked clones was reported for matched ankylosing spondylitis synovial fluid. In reactive arthritis synovial fluid and blood, some motif variants had been reported before. Disease-linked clones, CD8+, were relatively rare in peripheral blood. A TCR beta motif made of fewer than 10 highly homologous variants seemed typical of ankylosing spondylitis blood.

Turning to this clonotype: Its antigen is not known.

Preparation of TCR beta libraries was done by quantitative 5'-RACE with molecular barcodes. MiXCR was run by TCRdb on the 5' RACE reads, yielding one entry per CDR3 protein. The data show about 330,000 distinct CDR3 sequences, 6.5% to 10% seen once. The clonotype originates from a male donor with ankylosing spondylitis. Sequencing was performed on blood, either unsorted or a sorted T cell fraction (not recorded which).

CDR3 sequence reads: CASSEHTGGSRNEQFF. CDR3 nucleotide sequence: TGTGCCAGCAGTGAGCATACAGGGGGCTCCCGCAATGAGCAGTTCTTC. The chain uses TRBV12-3 or TRBV12-4 and TRBJ2-1; 9 nucleotides agree with TRBD1. The V gene end was trimmed by 5 bases and the J gene end by 6 bases; junction bases not matched to a gene: 11. The CDR3 contains 16 residues.